These T cell receptor beta chains were read from a single sample in a study of cytomegalovirus exposure and HLA in healthy donors. Profiling relied on immunoSEQ multiplex PCR, and the TCRdb table lists in-frame clones only, not all of them. The sample carries some 130,000 clones, about 70% recorded once. The sample comprised PBMCs. The receptors here all came from a man aged 35 to 55 in good health and CMV-seronegative. CDR3s include the opening cysteine and the closing phenylalanine or tryptophan. A D gene is named only where the DNA matches it firmly. Size is stated for part of the rows, as once, few or many counts, or as a class when the clone is expanded.

d_gene	v_gene	j_gene	abundance	CDR3aa	CDR3nt
TRBD1	TRBV18	TRBJ1-2	-	CASSPPDRGFHGYTF	TGTGCCAGCTCACCACCAGACAGGGGATTTCATGGCTACACCTTC
-	TRBV10-1	TRBJ2-7	-	CATTLEVGPNGYSGCEQYF	TGCGCCACCACTTTGGAGGTCGGTCCGAATGGATATAGTGGGTGCGAGCAGTACTTC
TRBD1	TRBV6-1	TRBJ2-7	few	CASSELTGQPYF	TGTGCCAGCAGTGAGCTAACGGGACAGCCGTACTTC
-	TRBV27	TRBJ2-5	-	CASSLSKRGIYQETQYF	TGTGCCAGCAGTTTATCGAAAAGGGGGATCTACCAAGAGACCCAGTACTTC
-	TRBV29-1	TRBJ2-7	-	CSVEDPGGEYEQYF	TGCAGCGTTGAAGACCCGGGGGGCGAGTACGAGCAGTACTTC
-	TRBV6-1	TRBJ2-7	-	CASRTLTGYYEQYF	TGTGCCAGCAGGACCCTGACTGGTTACTACGAGCAGTACTTC
-	TRBV29-1	TRBJ1-2	few	CSVGPWGGYGYTF	TGCAGCGTTGGACCATGGGGGGGCTATGGCTACACCTTC
TRBD1	TRBV28	TRBJ1-6	-	CASSTQGAGNSPLHF	TGTGCCAGCAGTACACAGGGGGCTGGTAATTCACCCCTCCACTTT
-	TRBV6-5	TRBJ2-3	-	CASSRGSSTDTQYF	TGTGCCAGCAGTAGGGGCTCTAGCACAGATACGCAGTATTTT
TRBD1	TRBV9	TRBJ1-1	-	CASSVGTGGGRTEAFF	TGTGCCAGCAGCGTCGGGACAGGGGGCGGGAGGACTGAAGCTTTCTTT
-	TRBV7-9	TRBJ2-3	-	CASSLGTAADTQYF	TGTGCCAGCAGCTTAGGGACAGCGGCAGATACGCAGTATTTT
TRBD2	TRBV6-1	TRBJ2-1	once	CATSGGGAAEQFF	TGTGCCACCTCCGGCGGGGGGGCAGCTGAGCAGTTCTTC
TRBD1	TRBV9	TRBJ2-6	few	CASRRGPVLGANVLTF	TGTGCCAGCCGCAGGGGGCCCGTCCTTGGGGCCAACGTCCTGACTTTC
TRBD1	TRBV11-2	TRBJ2-7	-	CASSPGTGRTYEQYF	TGTGCCAGCAGCCCGGGGACAGGGCGTACCTACGAGCAGTACTTC
-	TRBV5-4	TRBJ2-2	-	CASSSQGLTRAGELFF	TGTGCCAGCAGCTCGCAAGGACTTACTAGGGCCGGGGAGCTGTTTTTT